Here is one T cell receptor (beta chain) with its context. The CDR3 extends over 14 amino acids. With 5 bases removed from V and 2 bases from J, the gap between germline ends came to 10 bases. Germline values: CDR1 LNHNV, CDR2 YYDKDF (reference sequence). Authors of the study amplified TCR beta CDR3 regions from RNA transcripts. The HTBI primer set served for first-round RT-PCR of the TCR CDR3. TCRdb processed the multiplex PCR reads anew with MiXCR; each CDR3 protein has one entry. The table lists hundreds of thousands of distinct CDR3 sequences, roughly 15% of them singletons. The source of the sample is a study of T cells in Graves' hyperthyroidism and ophthalmopathy.

The rearrangement joins TRBV15 to TRBJ2-1, with D unresolved. The sample consisted of blood. The source is a woman younger than 35 with Graves' hyperthyroidism. CDR3: CATSGLVAYNEQFF. The CDR3 DNA follows: TGTGCCACCAGCGGGCTAGTTGCCTACAATGAGCAGTTCTTC.